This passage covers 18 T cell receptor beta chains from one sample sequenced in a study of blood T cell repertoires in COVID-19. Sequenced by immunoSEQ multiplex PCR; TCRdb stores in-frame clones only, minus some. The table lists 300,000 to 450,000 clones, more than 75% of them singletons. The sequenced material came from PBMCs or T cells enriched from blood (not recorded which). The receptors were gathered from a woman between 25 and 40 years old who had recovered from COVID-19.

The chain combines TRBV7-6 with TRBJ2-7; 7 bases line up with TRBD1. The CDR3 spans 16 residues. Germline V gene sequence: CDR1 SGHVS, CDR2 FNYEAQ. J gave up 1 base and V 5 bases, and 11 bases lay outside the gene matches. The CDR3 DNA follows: TGTGCCAGCAGCCCAGCCCCGGGACAGATTTCCTACGAGCAGTACTTC. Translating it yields CASSPAPGQISYEQYF.

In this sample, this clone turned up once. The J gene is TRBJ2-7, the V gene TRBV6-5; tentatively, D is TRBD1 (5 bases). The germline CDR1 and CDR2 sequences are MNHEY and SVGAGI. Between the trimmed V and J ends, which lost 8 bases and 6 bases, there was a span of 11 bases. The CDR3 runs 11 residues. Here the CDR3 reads CASASGFEQYF. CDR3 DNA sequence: TGTGCCAGCGCTTCAGGGTTCGAGCAGTACTTC.

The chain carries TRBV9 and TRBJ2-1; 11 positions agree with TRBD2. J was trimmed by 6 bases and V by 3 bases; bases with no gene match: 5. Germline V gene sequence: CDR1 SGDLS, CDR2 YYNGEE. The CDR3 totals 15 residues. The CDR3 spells CASSARLAGSNEQFF. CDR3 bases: TGTGCCAGCAGCGCCCGACTAGCGGGGTCCAATGAGCAGTTCTTC.

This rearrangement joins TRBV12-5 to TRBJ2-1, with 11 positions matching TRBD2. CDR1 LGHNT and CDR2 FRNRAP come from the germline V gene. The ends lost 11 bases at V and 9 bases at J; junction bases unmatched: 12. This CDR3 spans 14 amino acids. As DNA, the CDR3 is TGTGCTGGCTATAGCGGGGGGGCCAAAGGTGAGCAGTTCTTC. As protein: CAGYSGGAKGEQFF.

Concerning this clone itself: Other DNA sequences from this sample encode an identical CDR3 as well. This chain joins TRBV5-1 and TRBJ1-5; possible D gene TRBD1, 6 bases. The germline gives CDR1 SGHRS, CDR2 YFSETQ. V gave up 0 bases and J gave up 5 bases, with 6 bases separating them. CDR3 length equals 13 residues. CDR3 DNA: TGCGCCAGCAGCTTGGACAGGGATCAGCCCCAGCATTTT. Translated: CASSLDRDQPQHF.

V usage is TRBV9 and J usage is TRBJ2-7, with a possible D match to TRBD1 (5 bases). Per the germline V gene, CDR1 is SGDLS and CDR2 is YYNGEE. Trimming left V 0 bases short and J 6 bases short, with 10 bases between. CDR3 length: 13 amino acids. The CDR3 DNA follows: TGTGCCAGCAGCGTAGCCCTGGGGCGCGAGCAGTACTTC. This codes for CASSVALGREQYF.

CDR3 protein: CASSEALQDSNQPQHF. The CDR3, as DNA: TGTGCCAGCAGTGAAGCGCTACAGGATAGCAATCAGCCCCAGCATTTT. This rearrangement joins TRBV2 to TRBJ1-5; maybe TRBD1 (5 bases). Germline-derived CDR1 and CDR2 are SNHLY and FYNNEI. V lost 0 bases, J lost 0 bases, and 9 bases lay in between. The CDR3 sequence is 16 residues long.

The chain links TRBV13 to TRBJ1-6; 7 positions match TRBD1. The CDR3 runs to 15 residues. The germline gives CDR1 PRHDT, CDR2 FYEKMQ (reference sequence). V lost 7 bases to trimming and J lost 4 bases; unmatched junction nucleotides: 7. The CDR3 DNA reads TGTGCCAGCAATACAGGGGCAGCATATAATTCACCCCTCCACTTT. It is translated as CASNTGAAYNSPLHF.

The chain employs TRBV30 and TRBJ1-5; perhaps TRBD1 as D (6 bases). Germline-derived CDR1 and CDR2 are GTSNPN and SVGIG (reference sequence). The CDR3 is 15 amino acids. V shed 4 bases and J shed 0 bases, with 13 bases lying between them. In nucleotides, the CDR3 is TGTGCCTGGACCCTGGGGGCGGTTAGCAATCAGCCCCAGCATTTT. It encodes CAWTLGAVSNQPQHF.

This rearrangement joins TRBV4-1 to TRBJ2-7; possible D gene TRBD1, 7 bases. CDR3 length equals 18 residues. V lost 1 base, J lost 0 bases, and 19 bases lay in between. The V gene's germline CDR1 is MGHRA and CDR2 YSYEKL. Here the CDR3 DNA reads TGCGCCAGCAGCCAAGGTTGGGAGGCGAGGGGGCCCTCCTACGAGCAGTACTTC. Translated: CASSQGWEARGPSYEQYF.

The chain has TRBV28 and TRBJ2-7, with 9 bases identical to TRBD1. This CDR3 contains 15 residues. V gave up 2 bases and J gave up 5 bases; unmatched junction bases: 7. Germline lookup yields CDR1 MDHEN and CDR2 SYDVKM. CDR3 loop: CASSLGGTGIDEQYF. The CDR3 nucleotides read TGTGCCAGCAGTTTAGGGGGGACAGGGATCGACGAGCAGTACTTC.

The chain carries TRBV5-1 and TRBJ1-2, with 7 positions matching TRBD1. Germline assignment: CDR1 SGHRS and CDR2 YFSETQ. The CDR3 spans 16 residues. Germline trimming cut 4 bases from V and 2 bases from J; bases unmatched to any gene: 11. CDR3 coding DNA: TGCGCCAGCAGCAGGCAGCCGGGACAGCCAAACTATGGCTACACCTTC. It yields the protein CASSRQPGQPNYGYTF.

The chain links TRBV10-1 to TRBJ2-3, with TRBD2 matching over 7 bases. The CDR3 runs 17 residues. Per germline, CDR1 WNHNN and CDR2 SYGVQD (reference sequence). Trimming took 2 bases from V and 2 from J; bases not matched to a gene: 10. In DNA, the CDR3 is TGCGCCAGCAGTGAGGGCGGGAGTAGGGCCGTCACAGATACGCAGTATTTT. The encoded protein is CASSEGGSRAVTDTQYF.

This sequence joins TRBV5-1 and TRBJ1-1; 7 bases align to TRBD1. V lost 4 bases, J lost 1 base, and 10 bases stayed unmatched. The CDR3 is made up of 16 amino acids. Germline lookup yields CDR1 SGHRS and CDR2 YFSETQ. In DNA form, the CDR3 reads TGCGCCAGCAGCCAAGATTACAGGGGTTGGAACACTGAAGCTTTCTTT. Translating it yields CASSQDYRGWNTEAFF.

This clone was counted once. CDR3 protein: CASSPREVSNSPLHF. The CDR3 DNA reads TGTGCCAGCAGCCCTCGGGAAGTTTCTAATTCACCCCTCCACTTT. The rearrangement joins TRBV5-4 to TRBJ1-6; no definite D call. Trimming took off 4 bases at V and 6 bases at J, with 14 bases between the two ends. The CDR3 sequence is 15 residues long. CDR1 and CDR2 from the germline V gene are SGHNT and YYREEE (reference sequence).

CDR3: CASSQDRRGQGYEKLFF. In DNA form, the CDR3 reads TGCGCCAGCAGCCAAGATCGAAGGGGACAGGGATATGAAAAACTGTTTTTT. This sequence joins TRBV4-1 and TRBJ1-4; 9 bases fit TRBD1. The CDR3 has 17 amino acids. Trimming cost V 0 bases and J 6 bases; bases outside gene matches: 8. Germline CDR1 reads MGHRA; CDR2 reads YSYEKL.

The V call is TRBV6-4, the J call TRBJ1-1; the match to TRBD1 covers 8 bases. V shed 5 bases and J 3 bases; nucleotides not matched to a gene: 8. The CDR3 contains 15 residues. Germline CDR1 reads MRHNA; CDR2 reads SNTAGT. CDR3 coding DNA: TGTGCCAGCAGTAGACAGGGGACTGGCGACACTGAAGCTTTCTTT. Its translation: CASSRQGTGDTEAFF.

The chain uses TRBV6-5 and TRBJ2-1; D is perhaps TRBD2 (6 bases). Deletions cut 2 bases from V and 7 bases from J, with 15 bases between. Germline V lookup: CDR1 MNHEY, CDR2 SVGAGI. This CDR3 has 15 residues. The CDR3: CASSYQRGGRNEQFF. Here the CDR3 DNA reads TGTGCCAGCAGTTACCAACGGGGAGGCCGGAATGAGCAGTTCTTC.